Listed below are T cell receptor beta chains from one sample, sequenced in a study of T cells in Graves' hyperthyroidism and ophthalmopathy. TCRdb passed the multiplex PCR reads through MiXCR, listing each CDR3 protein once. The sample records over 450,000 distinct CDR3 sequences, under 20% being singletons. The specimen was blood. The receptors were sampled from a woman between 18 and 29 years old with Graves' ophthalmopathy. The CDR3 runs from the conserved cysteine through the conserved F or W. D genes are given only for firm matches. The size entry is marked missing in some rows and otherwise reads once, few, many or a size class.

clone_size cdr3_length j_call d_call v_call cdr3_aa cdr3_nt
few 16 TRBJ2-1 TRBD2 TRBV9 CASSARSGSYYNEQFF TGTGCCAGCAGCGCTCGTAGCGGGTCTTACTACAATGAGCAGTTCTTC
many 14 TRBJ2-2 NA TRBV11-2 CASSLVGEGGELFF TGTGCCAGCAGCTTAGTGGGGGAAGGCGGGGAGCTGTTTTTT
NA 15 TRBJ2-1 TRBD2 TRBV19 CASNSGGGRYNEQFF TGTGCCAGTAACTCGGGCGGGGGGCGGTACAATGAGCAGTTCTTC
few 11 TRBJ2-7 NA TRBV10-3 CAIGGTYEQYF TGTGCCATCGGGGGCACTTACGAGCAGTACTTC
NA 15 TRBJ1-5 NA TRBV28 CASGKTFPVNQPQHF TGTGCCAGCGGAAAGACGTTCCCGGTGAATCAGCCCCAGCATTTT
NA 14 TRBJ2-3 NA TRBV6-1 CASSLKSGADTQYF TGTGCCAGCAGTTTGAAGTCCGGGGCAGATACGCAGTATTTT
NA 15 TRBJ1-1 NA TRBV6-5 CASSYIGAQNTEAFF TGTGCCAGCAGTTACATCGGGGCACAGAACACTGAAGCTTTCTTT
NA 14 TRBJ2-2 NA TRBV5-1 CASRRGHNTGELFF TGCGCCAGCAGACGGGGACACAACACCGGGGAGCTGTTTTTT
few 16 TRBJ2-3 NA TRBV15 CATSRDLVAVTDTQYF TGTGCCACCAGCAGAGATTTGGTAGCGGTCACAGATACGCAGTATTTT
many 13 TRBJ1-1 NA TRBV6-1 CATKRGSKSEAFF TGTGCCACCAAGCGAGGGTCAAAGTCTGAAGCTTTCTTT
NA 16 TRBJ1-5 NA TRBV19 CASSTRGRESNQPQHF TGTGCCAGTAGTACGAGGGGACGGGAGAGCAATCAGCCCCAGCATTTT
NA 16 TRBJ2-1 NA TRBV3-1 CASSQYTGTGHNKQFF TGTGCCAGCAGTCAATACACAGGGACGGGTCACAATAAGCAGTTCTTC
many 13 TRBJ1-5 NA TRBV20-1 CSADGGPNQPQHF TGCAGTGCGGACGGGGGGCCCAATCAGCCCCAGCATTTT
many 14 TRBJ2-7 NA TRBV7-6 CASSLETGEGEQYF TGTGCCAGCAGCTTAGAAACTGGCGAGGGGGAGCAGTACTTC
many 15 TRBJ2-2 TRBD1 TRBV11-2 CASSTTTGSTGELFF TGTGCCAGCAGCACAACGACAGGGTCCACCGGGGAGCTGTTTTTT
many 14 TRBJ2-7 NA TRBV30 CACRGVHHLPEQYF TGTGCCTGCAGGGGGGTTCACCACCTTCCCGAGCAGTACTTC